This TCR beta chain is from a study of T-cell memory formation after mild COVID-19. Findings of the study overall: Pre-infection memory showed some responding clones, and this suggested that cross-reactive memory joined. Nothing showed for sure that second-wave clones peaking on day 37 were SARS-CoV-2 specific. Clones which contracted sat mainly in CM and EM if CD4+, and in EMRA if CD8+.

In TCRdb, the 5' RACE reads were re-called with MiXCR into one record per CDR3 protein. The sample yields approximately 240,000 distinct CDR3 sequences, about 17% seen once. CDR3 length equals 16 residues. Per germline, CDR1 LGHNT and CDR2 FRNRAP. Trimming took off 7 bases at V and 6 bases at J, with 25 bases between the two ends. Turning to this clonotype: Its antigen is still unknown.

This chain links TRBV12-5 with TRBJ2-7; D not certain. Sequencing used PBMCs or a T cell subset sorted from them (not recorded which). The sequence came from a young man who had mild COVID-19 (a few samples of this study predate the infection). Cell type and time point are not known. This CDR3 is CASAVQAWCGTAEQYV. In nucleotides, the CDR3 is TGTGCTAGTGCCGTCCAGGCCTGGTGCGGCACCGCCGAGCAGTACGTC.